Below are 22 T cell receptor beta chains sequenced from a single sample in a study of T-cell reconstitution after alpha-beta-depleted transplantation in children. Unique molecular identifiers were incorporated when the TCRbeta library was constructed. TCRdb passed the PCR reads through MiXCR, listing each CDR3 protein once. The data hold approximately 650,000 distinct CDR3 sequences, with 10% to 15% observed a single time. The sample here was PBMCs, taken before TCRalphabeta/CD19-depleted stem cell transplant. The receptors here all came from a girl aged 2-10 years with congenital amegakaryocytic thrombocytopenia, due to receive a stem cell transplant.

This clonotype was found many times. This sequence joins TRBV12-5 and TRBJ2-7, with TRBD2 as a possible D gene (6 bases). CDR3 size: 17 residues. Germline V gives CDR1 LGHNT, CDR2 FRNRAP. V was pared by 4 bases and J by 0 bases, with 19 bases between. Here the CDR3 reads CASGWGSFASDSYEQYF. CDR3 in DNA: TGTGCTAGTGGTTGGGGCTCATTCGCTAGCGACTCCTACGAGCAGTACTTC.

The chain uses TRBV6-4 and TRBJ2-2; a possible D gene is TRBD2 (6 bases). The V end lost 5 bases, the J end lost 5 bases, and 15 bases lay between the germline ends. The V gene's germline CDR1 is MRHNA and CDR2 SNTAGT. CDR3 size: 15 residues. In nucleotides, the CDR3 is TGTGCCAGCAGTCTCTCCCCGACTAGGACCGGGGAGCTGTTTTTT. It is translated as CASSLSPTRTGELFF.

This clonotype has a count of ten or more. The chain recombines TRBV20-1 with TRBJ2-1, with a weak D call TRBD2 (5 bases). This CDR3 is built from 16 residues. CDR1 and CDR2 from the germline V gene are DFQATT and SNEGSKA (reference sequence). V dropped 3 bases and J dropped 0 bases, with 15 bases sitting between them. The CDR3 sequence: CSASTRAAYSYNEQFF. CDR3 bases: TGCAGTGCTAGTACGCGGGCGGCGTACTCCTACAATGAGCAGTTCTTC.

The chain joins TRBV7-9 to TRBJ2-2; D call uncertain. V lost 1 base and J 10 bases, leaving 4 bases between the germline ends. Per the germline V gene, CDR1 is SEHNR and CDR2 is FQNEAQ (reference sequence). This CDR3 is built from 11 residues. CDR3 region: CASSLVEELFF. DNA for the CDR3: TGTGCCAGCAGCTTAGTGGAGGAGCTGTTTTTT.

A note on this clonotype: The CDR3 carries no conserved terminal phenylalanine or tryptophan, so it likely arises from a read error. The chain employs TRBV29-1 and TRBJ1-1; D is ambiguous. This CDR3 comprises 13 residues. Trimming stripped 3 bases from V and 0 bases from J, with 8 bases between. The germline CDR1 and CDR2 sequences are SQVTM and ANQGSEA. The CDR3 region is CSVEGRLNTEAFL. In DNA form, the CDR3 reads TGCAGCGTTGAGGGCAGGTTGAACACTGAAGCTTTCCTT.

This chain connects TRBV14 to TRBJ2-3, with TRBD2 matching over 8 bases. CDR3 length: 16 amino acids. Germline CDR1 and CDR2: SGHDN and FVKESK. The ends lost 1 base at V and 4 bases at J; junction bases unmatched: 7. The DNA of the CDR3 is TGTGCCAGCAGCCAAGTCCCAGCGGGAGAGGCAGATACGCAGTATTTT. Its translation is CASSQVPAGEADTQYF.

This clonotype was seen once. For the CDR3, the DNA is TGCAGCGTGAACCGGGACTACTCGGATACGCAGTATTTT. Amino acids: CSVNRDYSDTQYF. The rearrangement uses TRBV29-1 and TRBJ2-3; 7 bases match TRBD2. Losses at the gene ends were 6 bases for V and 6 bases for J; bases not matched to a gene: 9. The CDR3 is made up of 13 amino acids. Germline CDR1 and CDR2: SQVTM and ANQGSEA.

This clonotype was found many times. In nucleotides, the CDR3 is TGTGCCAGCAGTTCGGATGGGCGAGGGGGAGGCTACACCTTC. It codes for CASSSDGRGGGYTF. The J gene is TRBJ1-2, the V gene TRBV6-5; the D gene is possibly TRBD1 (6 bases). Trimming left V 4 bases short and J 8 bases short, with 17 bases between. Germline CDR1 MNHEY, CDR2 SVGAGI. This CDR3 has 14 amino acids.

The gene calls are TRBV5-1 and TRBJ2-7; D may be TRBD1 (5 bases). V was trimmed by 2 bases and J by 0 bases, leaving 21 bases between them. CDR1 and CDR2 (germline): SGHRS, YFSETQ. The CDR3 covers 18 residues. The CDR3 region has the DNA TGCGCCAGCAGCTTCCGAACCGCGACGACAGTGAGCTCCTACGAGCAGTACTTC. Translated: CASSFRTATTVSSYEQYF.

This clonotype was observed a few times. CDR3 sequence reads: CASSHALRGFHEQYF. The CDR3 DNA reads as TGTGCCAGCAGCCATGCCTTAAGGGGGTTCCACGAGCAGTACTTC. The chain couples TRBV3-1 to TRBJ2-7; D is possibly TRBD1 (6 bases). Germline V gene data show CDR1 as LGHDT and CDR2 as YNNKEL (reference sequence). V lost 3 bases and J lost 5, with 17 bases in between. The CDR3 is 15 amino acids.

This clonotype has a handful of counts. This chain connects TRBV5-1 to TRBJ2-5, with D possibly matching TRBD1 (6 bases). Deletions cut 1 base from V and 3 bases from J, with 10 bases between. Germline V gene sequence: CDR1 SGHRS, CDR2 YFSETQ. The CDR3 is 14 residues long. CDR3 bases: TGCGCCAGCAGCTTGCGACCAGGGGAAGAGACCCAGTACTTC. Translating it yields CASSLRPGEETQYF.

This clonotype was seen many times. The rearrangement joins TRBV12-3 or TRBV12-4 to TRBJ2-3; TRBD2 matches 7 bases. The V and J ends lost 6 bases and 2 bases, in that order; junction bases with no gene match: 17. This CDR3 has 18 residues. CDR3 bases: TGTGCCAGCAGCCCCCTGGGGGGGATTCCATCTACCACAGATACGCAGTATTTT. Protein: CASSPLGGIPSTTDTQYF.

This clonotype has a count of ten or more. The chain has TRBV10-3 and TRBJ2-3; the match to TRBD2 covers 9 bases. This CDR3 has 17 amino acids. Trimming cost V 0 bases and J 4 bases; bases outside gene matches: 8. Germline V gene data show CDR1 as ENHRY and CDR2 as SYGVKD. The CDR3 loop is CAISESMLAGPPDTQYF. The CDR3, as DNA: TGTGCCATCAGTGAGTCGATGCTAGCGGGACCTCCAGATACGCAGTATTTT.

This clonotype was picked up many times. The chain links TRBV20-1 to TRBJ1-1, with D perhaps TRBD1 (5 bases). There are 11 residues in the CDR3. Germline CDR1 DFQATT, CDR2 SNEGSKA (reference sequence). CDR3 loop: CRGGDATEAFF. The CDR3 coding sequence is TGCCGCGGGGGGGATGCCACTGAAGCTTTCTTT.

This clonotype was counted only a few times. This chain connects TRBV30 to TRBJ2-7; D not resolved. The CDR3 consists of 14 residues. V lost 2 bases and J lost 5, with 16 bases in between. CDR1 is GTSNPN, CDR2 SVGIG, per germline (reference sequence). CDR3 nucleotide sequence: TGTGCCTGGAGTCGGGCTATCAAGAGCGACGAGCAGTACTTC. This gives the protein CAWSRAIKSDEQYF.

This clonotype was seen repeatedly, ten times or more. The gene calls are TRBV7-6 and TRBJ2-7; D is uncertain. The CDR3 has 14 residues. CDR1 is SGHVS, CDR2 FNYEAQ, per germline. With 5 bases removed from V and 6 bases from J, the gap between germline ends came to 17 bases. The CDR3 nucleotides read TGTGCCAGCAGCCAGTCTCTCTACTTTGGCGAGCAGTACTTC. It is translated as CASSQSLYFGEQYF.

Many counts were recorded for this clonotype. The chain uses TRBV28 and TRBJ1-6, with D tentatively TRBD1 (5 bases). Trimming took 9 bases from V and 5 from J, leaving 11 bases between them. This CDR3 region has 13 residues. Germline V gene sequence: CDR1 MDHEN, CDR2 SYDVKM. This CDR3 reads CARGAANNSPLHF. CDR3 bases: TGTGCCAGAGGGGCAGCTAATAATTCACCCCTCCACTTT.

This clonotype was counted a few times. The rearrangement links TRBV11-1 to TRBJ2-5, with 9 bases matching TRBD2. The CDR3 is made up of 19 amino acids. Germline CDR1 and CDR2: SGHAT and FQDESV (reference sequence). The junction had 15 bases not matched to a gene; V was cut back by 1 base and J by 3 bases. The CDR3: CASSLVVRKAGGLEETQYF. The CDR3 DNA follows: TGTGCCAGCAGCTTAGTCGTCAGGAAAGCGGGAGGCTTGGAAGAGACCCAGTACTTC.

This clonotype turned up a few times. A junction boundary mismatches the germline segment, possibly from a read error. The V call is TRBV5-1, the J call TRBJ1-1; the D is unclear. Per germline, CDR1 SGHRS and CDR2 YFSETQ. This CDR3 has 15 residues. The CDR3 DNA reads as TGCGCCAGCAGTTTGGAACTGGGCATGAACACTGAAGCTTTCTTT. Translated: CASSLELGMNTEAFF. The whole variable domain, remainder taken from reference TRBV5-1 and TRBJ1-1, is KAGVTQTPRYLIKTRGQQVTLSCSPISGHRSVSWYQQTPGQGLQFLFEYFSETQRNKGNFPGRFSGRQFSNSRSEMNVSTLELGDSALYLCASSLELGMNTEAFFGQGTRLTVV.

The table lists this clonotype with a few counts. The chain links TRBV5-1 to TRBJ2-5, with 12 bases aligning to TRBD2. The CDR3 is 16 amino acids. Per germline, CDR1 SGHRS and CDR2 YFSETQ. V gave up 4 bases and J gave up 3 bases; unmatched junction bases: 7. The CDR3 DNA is TGCGCCAGCAGCGTGGGGGGACTAGCGGGTAAAGAGACCCAGTACTTC. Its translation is CASSVGGLAGKETQYF. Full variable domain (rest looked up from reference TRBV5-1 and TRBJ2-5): KAGVTQTPRYLIKTRGQQVTLSCSPISGHRSVSWYQQTPGQGLQFLFEYFSETQRNKGNFPGRFSGRQFSNSRSEMNVSTLELGDSALYLCASSVGGLAGKETQYFGPGTRLLVL.

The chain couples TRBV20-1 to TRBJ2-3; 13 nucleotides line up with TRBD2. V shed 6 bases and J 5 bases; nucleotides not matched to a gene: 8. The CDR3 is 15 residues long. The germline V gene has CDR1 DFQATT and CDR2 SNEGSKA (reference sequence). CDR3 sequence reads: CSAPTRTSGRDTQYF. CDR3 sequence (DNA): TGCAGTGCACCGACGCGGACTAGCGGGAGAGATACGCAGTATTTT.

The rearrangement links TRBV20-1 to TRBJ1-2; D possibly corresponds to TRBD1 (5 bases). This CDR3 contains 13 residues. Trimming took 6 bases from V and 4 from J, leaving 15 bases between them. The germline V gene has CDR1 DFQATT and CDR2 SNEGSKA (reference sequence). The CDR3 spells CSAATGTFYGYTF. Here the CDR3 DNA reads TGCAGTGCGGCAACCGGGACCTTCTATGGCTACACCTTC.